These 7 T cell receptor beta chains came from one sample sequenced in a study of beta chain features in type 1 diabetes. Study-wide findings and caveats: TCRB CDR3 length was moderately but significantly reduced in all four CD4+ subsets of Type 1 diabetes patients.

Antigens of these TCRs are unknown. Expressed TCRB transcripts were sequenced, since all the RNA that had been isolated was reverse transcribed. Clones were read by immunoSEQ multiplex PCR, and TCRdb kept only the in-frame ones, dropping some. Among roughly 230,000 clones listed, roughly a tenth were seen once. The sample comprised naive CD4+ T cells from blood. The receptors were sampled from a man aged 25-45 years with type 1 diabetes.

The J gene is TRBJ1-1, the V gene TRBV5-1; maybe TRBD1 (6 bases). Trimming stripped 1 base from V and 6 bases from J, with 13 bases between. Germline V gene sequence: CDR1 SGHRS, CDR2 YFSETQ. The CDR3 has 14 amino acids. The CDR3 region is CASSLMRGASEAFF. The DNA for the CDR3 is TGCGCCAGCAGCTTGATGCGGGGGGCTTCTGAAGCTTTCTTT.

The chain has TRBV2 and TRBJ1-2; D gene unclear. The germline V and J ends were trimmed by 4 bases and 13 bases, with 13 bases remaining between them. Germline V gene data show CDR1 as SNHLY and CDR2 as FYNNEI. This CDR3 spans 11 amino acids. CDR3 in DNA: TGTGCCAGCAGTGGGGCGTATGCTGGCACCTTC. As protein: CASSGAYAGTF. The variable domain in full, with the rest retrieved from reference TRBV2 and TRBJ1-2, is EPEVTQTPSHQVTQMGQEVILRCVPISNHLYFYWYRQILGQKVEFLVSFYNNEISEKSEIFDDQFSVERPDGSNFTLKIRSTKLEDSAMYFCASSGAYAGTFGSGTRLTVV.

The CDR3, as DNA: TGTGCCAGCAGCCTCTCCTATAATTCACCCCTCCACTTT. It encodes CASSLSYNSPLHF. The rearrangement links TRBV6-5 to TRBJ1-6; unclear D gene. In germline, CDR1 is MNHEY, CDR2 SVGAGI. V lost 6 bases, J lost 0 bases, and 3 bases lay in between. This CDR3 has 13 amino acids.

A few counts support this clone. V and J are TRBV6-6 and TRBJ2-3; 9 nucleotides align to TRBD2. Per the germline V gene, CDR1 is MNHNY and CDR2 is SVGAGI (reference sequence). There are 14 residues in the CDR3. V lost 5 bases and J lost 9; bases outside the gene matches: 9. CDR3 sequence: CASSQRGTSLTQYF. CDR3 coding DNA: TGTGCCAGCAGTCAACGCGGGACTAGCCTGACGCAGTATTTT.

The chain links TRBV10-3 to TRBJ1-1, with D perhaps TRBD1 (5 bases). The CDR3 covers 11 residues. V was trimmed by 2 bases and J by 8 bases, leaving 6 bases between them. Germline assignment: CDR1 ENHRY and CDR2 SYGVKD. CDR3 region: CAISEQGEAFF. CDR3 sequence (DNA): TGTGCCATCAGTGAGCAGGGAGAAGCTTTCTTT.

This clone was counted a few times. CDR3 sequence (DNA): TGTGCCAGCGTAAGTGGGACAGGATACAATGAGCAGTTCTTC. It specifies CASVSGTGYNEQFF. The V call is TRBV7-9, the J call TRBJ2-1; 8 positions agree with TRBD1. After removal of 8 bases from V and 4 bases from J, the junction contained 7 bases not matched to a gene. The germline V gene encodes CDR1 SEHNR and CDR2 FQNEAQ (reference sequence). This CDR3 is 14 amino acids long. Full variable domain (outside the CDR3, taken from reference TRBV7-9 and TRBJ2-1): DTGVSQNPRHKITKRGQNVTFRCDPISEHNRLYWYRQTLGQGPEFLTYFQNEAQLEKSRLLSDRFSAERPKGSFSTLEIQRTEQGDSAMYLCASVSGTGYNEQFFGPGTRLTVL.

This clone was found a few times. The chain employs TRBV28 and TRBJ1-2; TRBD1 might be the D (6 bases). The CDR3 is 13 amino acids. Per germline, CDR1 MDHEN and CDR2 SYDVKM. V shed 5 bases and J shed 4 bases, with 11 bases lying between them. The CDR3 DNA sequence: TGTGCCAGCAGTCTCCAGGGGAGCTATGGCTACACCTTC. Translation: CASSLQGSYGYTF.